Listed below are T cell receptor beta chains from one sample, sequenced in a study of cytotoxic CD8 clonotypes in ibrutinib-treated CLL. Assay: immunoSEQ multiplex PCR; the TCRdb copy retains only in-frame clones and omits some. The table records under 300,000 clones, around 77% of them present only once. This sample comprised PBMCs, obtained at disease progression, from a patient treated with ibrutinib. The receptors here all came from a human donor with chronic lymphocytic leukemia. Both conserved end residues are part of each CDR3. D genes are given only for firm matches. The size field is filled for only some rows; it gives once, few, many or a size class.

>NA|TRBJ1-2|TRBV25-1|NA
CASSQDGYGYTF
>NA|TRBJ2-5|TRBV5-5|NA
CASSLRTGQETQYF
>NA|TRBJ2-7|TRBV4-3|TRBD2
CASSQGAGGPEQYF
>NA|TRBJ2-2|TRBV27|TRBD1
CASRATGVQFWVPGELFF
>NA|TRBJ1-1|TRBV7-9|NA
CASSLGGALEAFF
>NA|TRBJ2-3|TRBV14|TRBD2
CASSQVAGVADTQYF
>once|TRBJ1-2|TRBV27|TRBD1
CASSPTGPWDSLNYGYTF
>NA|TRBJ2-5|TRBV7-8|NA
CASTRQGGETQYF
>NA|TRBJ2-1|TRBV6-1|TRBD2
CASTLTSGYNEQFF
>NA|TRBJ2-7|TRBV9|NA
CASSVGYRAYEQYF
>NA|TRBJ2-5|TRBV28|NA
CASRGSWASPSQETQYF
>NA|TRBJ1-1|TRBV4-1|TRBD1
CASTQGQGGTEAFF
>NA|TRBJ1-1|TRBV5-5|NA
CASSLVPQGGDTEAFF
>NA|TRBJ2-7|TRBV5-1|NA
CASSTGHEYEQYF
>NA|TRBJ2-7|TRBV27|NA
CASSLPGIGYEQYF
>NA|TRBJ2-7|TRBV18|TRBD2
CASSPTKGTNYEQYF